The source of this TCR beta chain is a study of blood T cell repertoires in COVID-19. The wider study: There were acute and convalescent COVID-19 samples, and they came from the United States, Italy and Spain. In each case, the material was cDNA or gDNA derived from T cells, B-cell-depleted T cells, or PBMCs.

In the study's own analysis: Amplification of reference gene primers was used by the study to estimate nucleated cell counts. Clones were sequenced by immunoSEQ multiplex PCR, and TCRdb holds only the in-frame ones, with some missing. V and J calls and clone size follow that table, whereas D and trimming were derived from the DNA. The data show roughly 100,000 clones, around 92% seen once. The CDR3 is made up of 14 amino acids. Between the trimmed V and J ends, which lost 5 bases and 4 bases, there was a span of 13 bases. In germline, CDR1 is SGHRS, CDR2 YFSETQ. Sequencing input: peripheral blood. The sequence was obtained from a man aged 50 to 60 with active COVID-19. The chain links TRBV5-1 to TRBJ2-4; D not certain. The CDR3: CASRETPTKNIQYF. The CDR3 DNA sequence: TGCGCCAGCAGGGAGACCCCAACGAAAAACATTCAGTACTTC.